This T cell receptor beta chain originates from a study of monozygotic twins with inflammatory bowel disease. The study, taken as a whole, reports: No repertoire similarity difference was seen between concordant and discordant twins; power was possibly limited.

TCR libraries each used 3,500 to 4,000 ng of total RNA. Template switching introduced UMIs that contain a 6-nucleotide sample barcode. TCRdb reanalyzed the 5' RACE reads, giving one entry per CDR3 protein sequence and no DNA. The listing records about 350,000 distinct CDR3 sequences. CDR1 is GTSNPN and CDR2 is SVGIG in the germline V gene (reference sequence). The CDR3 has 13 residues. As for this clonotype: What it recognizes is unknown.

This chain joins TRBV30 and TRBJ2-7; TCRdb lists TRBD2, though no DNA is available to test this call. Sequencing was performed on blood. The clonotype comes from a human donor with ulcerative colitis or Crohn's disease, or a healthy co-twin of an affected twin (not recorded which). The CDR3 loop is CAWSSGGIYEQYF.